This T cell receptor beta chain was observed in a study of blood T cell repertoires in COVID-19. The overall study: Spain, Italy and the United States supplied samples that represented acute and convalescent COVID-19. Sources were T cells, B-cell-depleted T cells, or PBMCs; the material itself was cDNA or gDNA.

Some clones are missing from TCRdb's copy, which holds only in-frame ones; the method was immunoSEQ multiplex PCR. The sample lists roughly 49,000 clones, 85% to 95% occurring once. Per the germline V gene, CDR1 is MGHDK and CDR2 is SYGVNS. V lost 3 bases, J lost 0 bases, and 8 bases lay in between. This CDR3 region has 14 residues. The TCR sequence derives from a man between 60 and 70 years old with COVID-19, enrolled during active disease. V and J are TRBV25-1 and TRBJ1-1; D remains unclear. The specimen sequenced was peripheral blood. The CDR3 protein is CASSDWRLNTEAFF. The CDR3 DNA reads as TGTGCCAGCAGTGATTGGAGATTGAACACTGAAGCTTTCTTT.